These T cell receptor beta chains were read from a single sample in a study of T cells after yellow fever vaccination. TCRdb processed the 5' RACE reads anew with MiXCR; each CDR3 protein has one entry. In the table there are about 63,000 distinct CDR3 sequences, approximately 8% of which are singletons. The sample was CD8+ T cells sorted from PBMCs, taken 15 days after the yellow fever booster vaccination. The receptors stem from a man younger than 40 who received the YFV17D yellow fever vaccine. Both conserved end residues are part of each CDR3. D genes are given only for firm matches. For some rows the clone size is stated as once, few or many, or as a class when expanded; others skip it.

TRBJ2-5	many	TRBD1	TRBV7-6	CASSLGTGTGFGETQYF	TGTGCCAGCAGCCTAGGAACAGGGACAGGGTTTGGAGAGACCCAGTACTTC
TRBJ2-1	.	TRBD2	TRBV4-3	CASSQDWTSGSNEQFF	TGCGCCAGCAGCCAAGATTGGACTAGCGGGAGCAATGAGCAGTTCTTC
TRBJ2-7	many	.	TRBV7-2	CASSFGSGNYEQYF	TGTGCCAGCAGCTTTGGGAGCGGAAACTACGAGCAGTACTTC
TRBJ2-7	many	.	TRBV9	CASSPGVTGEQYF	TGTGCCAGCAGCCCCGGGGTGACGGGCGAGCAGTACTTC
TRBJ2-3	few	TRBD2	TRBV25-1	CASSESVAGGLTDTQYF	TGTGCCAGCAGTGAATCGGTGGCGGGAGGTCTCACAGATACGCAGTATTTT
TRBJ2-2	many	.	TRBV19	CASKPLGGNTGELFF	TGTGCGAGTAAGCCACTAGGGGGAAACACCGGGGAGCTGTTTTTT
TRBJ2-1	many	.	TRBV27	CASSFRDPFVFEQFF	TGTGCCAGCAGTTTCCGGGACCCCTTTGTATTTGAGCAGTTCTTC
TRBJ2-3	few	TRBD2	TRBV20-1	CCARILAGSTDTQYF	TGCTGTGCTAGAATCCTAGCGGGGAGCACAGATACGCAGTATTTT
TRBJ2-3	many	.	TRBV27	CAWVDTQYF	TGTGCCTGGGTAGATACGCAGTATTTT
TRBJ2-1	many	TRBD2	TRBV5-5	CASTLTGTSGFTEQFF	TGTGCCAGCACCTTGACCGGGACTAGTGGGTTCACTGAGCAGTTCTTC
TRBJ1-1	many	.	TRBV11-2	CASSPGDTEAFF	TGTGCCAGCAGCCCGGGGGACACTGAAGCTTTCTTT
TRBJ2-7	many	.	TRBV6-5	CASSYSGDYEQYF	TGTGCCAGCAGTTACTCCGGGGACTACGAGCAGTACTTC
TRBJ2-7	many	.	TRBV7-9	CASSLYDYPSYEQYF	TGTGCCAGCAGCTTATACGACTATCCCTCCTACGAGCAGTACTTC
TRBJ2-1	many	.	TRBV6-5	CASSYSMADIIYNEQFF	TGTGCCAGCAGTTACTCGATGGCAGATATAATCTACAATGAGCAGTTCTTC
TRBJ2-5	many	.	TRBV27	CASSVEKSETQYF	TGTGCCAGCAGTGTCGAAAAGTCTGAGACCCAGTACTTC
TRBJ1-6	few	TRBD1	TRBV27	CASSPLGTASNSPLHF	TGTGCCAGCAGTCCACTAGGGACAGCGTCCAATTCACCCCTCCACTTT
TRBJ1-4	many	TRBD1	TRBV7-9	CASRPRTGVKEKLFF	TGTGCCAGCAGACCTCGGACAGGGGTGAAAGAAAAACTGTTTTTT
TRBJ2-3	.	.	TRBV7-9	CASSLAGVPTDTQYF	TGTGCCAGCAGCTTAGCGGGAGTACCCACAGATACGCAGTATTTT
TRBJ2-1	few	TRBD1	TRBV3-1	CASSRATGDNEQFF	TGTGCCAGCAGCCGAGCGACAGGGGACAATGAGCAGTTCTTC
TRBJ2-1	many	TRBD1	TRBV12-3/TRBV12-4	CASTTGAYNEQFF	TGTGCCAGCACGACAGGGGCCTACAATGAGCAGTTCTTC
TRBJ2-7	many	TRBD2	TRBV5-1	CASSLSLAGGAPSYEQYF	TGCGCCAGCAGCTTGAGTCTAGCGGGAGGGGCCCCCTCCTACGAGCAGTACTTC
TRBJ1-1	many	TRBD1	TRBV12-3/TRBV12-4	CASPSQGTEAFF	TGTGCCAGCCCGTCACAGGGGACTGAAGCTTTCTTT
TRBJ2-5	many	.	TRBV29-1	CSVLRETQYF	TGCAGCGTTCTCAGGGAGACCCAGTACTTC
TRBJ2-5	.	.	TRBV4-3	CASSQLGLSGETQYF	TGCGCCAGCAGCCAACTGGGACTGTCGGGGGAGACCCAGTACTTC
TRBJ1-1	many	.	TRBV7-9	CASSLANSETEAFF	TGTGCCAGCAGCTTAGCCAACAGCGAGACTGAAGCTTTCTTT
TRBJ2-7	many	.	TRBV10-3	CAISGKRDSGIRFYEQYF	TGTGCCATCAGTGGGAAAAGAGACTCGGGGATTCGTTTCTACGAGCAGTACTTC
TRBJ2-2	many	TRBD1	TRBV20-1	CSARDTRGQVDAGELFF	TGCAGTGCTAGAGACACCCGCGGACAGGTGGATGCCGGGGAGCTGTTTTTT
TRBJ2-7	few	TRBD2	TRBV5-6	CASTSIRGDYEQYF	TGTGCCAGCACCTCGATCCGGGGGGACTACGAGCAGTACTTC
TRBJ2-5	.	TRBD2	TRBV6-5	CASSYGLAGAETQYF	TGTGCCAGCAGTTACGGGTTAGCGGGAGCTGAGACCCAGTACTTC